This T cell receptor beta chain was identified in a study of blood T cell repertoires in COVID-19. Study-level information: Samples of COVID-19 (acute and convalescent) were obtained from the United States, Italy and Spain. From T cells, B-cell-depleted T cells, or PBMCs came the material, which was cDNA or gDNA.

The CDR3 has 13 residues. V was trimmed by 4 bases and J by 2 bases, leaving 11 bases between them. CDR1 is SQVTM and CDR2 is ANQGSEA in the germline V gene. Authors' methods: Amplifying reference gene primers gave estimates of nucleated cell counts. Profiling relied on immunoSEQ multiplex PCR, and the TCRdb table lists in-frame clones only, not all of them. The D gene and trimming were derived from the DNA, and the V and J assignments and clone size from that table. The sample holds tens of thousands of clones, about 82% seen once. This chain links TRBV29-1 with TRBJ1-2; D not certain. The sequence was collected from a woman aged 55 to 70 with acute or convalescent COVID-19. Sequencing was performed on peripheral blood. This chain's CDR3 is CSVATGSNYGYTF. The CDR3 DNA sequence: TGCAGCGTTGCAACCGGGTCCAACTATGGCTACACCTTC.